Following are 17 T cell receptor beta chains from one sample sequenced in a study of a mutant IDH1 vaccine in newly diagnosed glioma. Time point defined: week 5, during vaccination. One vaccine dose held 300 ug of mutant IDH1 20-mer peptide and came with topical imiquimod. Antigens for these TCRs are unknown. Assay: immunoSEQ multiplex PCR; the TCRdb copy retains only in-frame clones and omits some. Of under 70,000 clones listed, about 86% were seen once; the top ten hold 3% to 4%. Sequenced material: PBMCs, taken from a glioma patient whose treatment included an IDH1 peptide vaccine. Source of these receptors: a man younger than 45 with glioma.

The chain uses TRBV27 and TRBJ1-4; 7 positions match TRBD1. Germline V gene sequence: CDR1 MNHEY, CDR2 SMNVEV (reference sequence). This CDR3 is 14 amino acids long. V shed 5 bases, J shed 8 bases, and the junction held 8 bases outside the gene matches. The CDR3 nucleotides read TGTGCCAGCAGTAAGAGAGGGGGCCTGGAAAAACTGTTTTTT. As protein: CASSKRGGLEKLFF.

Only one count was recorded for this clone. The V gene is TRBV28, the J gene TRBJ2-7; D unclear. Germline V gene lookup returns CDR1 MDHEN and CDR2 SYDVKM. Deletions cut 6 bases from V and 5 bases from J, with 11 bases between. The CDR3 has 12 amino acids. The CDR3 region has the DNA TGTGCCAGCAGAAAGGCAGTCCACGAGCAGTACTTC. Translating gives CASRKAVHEQYF.

The CDR3 DNA follows: TGTGCCAGCAGCTTAAGTCAGGGAGGTTCCTACGAGCAGTACTTC. This sequence encodes CASSLSQGGSYEQYF. The chain has TRBV7-6 and TRBJ2-7, with TRBD2 as a possible D gene (6 bases). The germline gives CDR1 SGHVS, CDR2 FNYEAQ. V dropped 2 bases and J dropped 1 base, with 12 bases sitting between them. This CDR3 has 15 residues.

The V gene is TRBV19, the J gene TRBJ1-4; 9 bases match TRBD1. Germline loops: CDR1 LNHDA, CDR2 SQIVND (reference sequence). Trimming cost V 5 bases and J 5 bases; bases outside gene matches: 6. The CDR3 runs to 15 residues. DNA for the CDR3: TGTGCCAGTAGTCCAGGGGACAGGGCGAATGAAAAACTGTTTTTT. Its protein is CASSPGDRANEKLFF.

This clone was recorded once. The chain is built from TRBV6-5 and TRBJ2-1; 11 nucleotides line up with TRBD1. Germline CDR1 reads MNHEY; CDR2 reads SVGAGI. The CDR3 runs 15 residues. Trimming removed 4 bases from V and 8 bases from J; junction bases left unmatched: 7. The CDR3 nucleotides are TGTGCCAGCAGTTCCAGGGACAGGGGGGGCCATGAGCAGTTCTTC. This translates into CASSSRDRGGHEQFF.

J is TRBJ2-1 and V is TRBV19, with 9 nucleotides matching TRBD2. CDR3 length: 14 residues. Germline lookup yields CDR1 LNHDA and CDR2 SQIVND (reference sequence). V dropped 7 bases and J dropped 4; count of bases not matched to a gene: 5. This CDR3 is CASTFAGGYNEQFF. In DNA, the CDR3 is TGTGCCAGTACCTTCGCGGGGGGGTACAATGAGCAGTTCTTC.

The chain employs TRBV19 and TRBJ1-3, with a tentative D call TRBD1 (6 bases). From germline, CDR1 is LNHDA and CDR2 SQIVND (reference sequence). This CDR3 region has 15 residues. Trimming stripped 8 bases from V and 0 bases from J, with 14 bases between. CDR3 amino acids: CASARDTNSGNTIYF. For the CDR3, the DNA is TGTGCCAGTGCACGGGACACCAACTCTGGAAACACCATATATTTT.

The rearrangement uses TRBV2 and TRBJ2-7; 10 positions match TRBD1. The V and J ends lost 6 bases and 5 bases, in that order; junction bases with no gene match: 10. Germline CDR1 SNHLY, CDR2 FYNNEI. This CDR3 is built from 15 residues. CDR3 nucleotides: TGTGCCAGCAGCCCAGCTTGGACAGGGGGGGACGAGCAGTACTTC. Amino acids: CASSPAWTGGDEQYF.

The rearrangement links TRBV5-4 to TRBJ2-2; 11 bases line up with TRBD1. CDR1 SGHNT and CDR2 YYREEE come from the germline V gene (reference sequence). The CDR3 has 17 residues. V lost 2 bases, J lost 6 bases, and 9 bases stayed unmatched. The CDR3, as DNA: TGTGCCAGCAGCTTTATGCCGGGACAGGGGGTCGCCGGGGAGCTGTTTTTT. This codes for CASSFMPGQGVAGELFF.

This chain uses TRBV14 with TRBJ2-3; the D gene is possibly TRBD1 (6 bases). Per the germline V gene, CDR1 is SGHDN and CDR2 is FVKESK. The CDR3 is made up of 15 amino acids. Trimming left V 5 bases short and J 2 bases short, with 14 bases between. The chain's CDR3 is CASSKNRVSTDTQYF. The CDR3 DNA follows: TGTGCCAGCAGCAAGAACAGGGTTTCCACAGATACGCAGTATTTT. The full variable domain, completed using reference TRBV14 and TRBJ2-3, is EAGVTQFPSHSVIEKGQTVTLRCDPISGHDNLYWYRRVMGKEIKFLLHFVKESKQDESGMPNNRFLAERTGGTYSTLKVQPAELEDSGVYFCASSKNRVSTDTQYFGPGTRLTVL.

This clone has just a few counts. The chain combines TRBV19 with TRBJ1-6; TRBD1 aligns across 8 bases. Germline trimming cut 7 bases from V and 7 bases from J; bases unmatched to any gene: 9. Germline V gene data show CDR1 as LNHDA and CDR2 as SQIVND (reference sequence). The CDR3 loop spans 15 amino acids. CDR3 region: CASKDRDVRNSPLHF. The CDR3 nucleotides are TGTGCCAGTAAGGACAGGGACGTCAGGAATTCACCCCTCCACTTT.

This chain uses TRBV19 with TRBJ2-7; 11 bases fit TRBD1. Germline values: CDR1 LNHDA, CDR2 SQIVND (reference sequence). This CDR3 is 13 amino acids long. Trimming cost V 9 bases and J 6 bases; bases outside gene matches: 7. The CDR3 DNA reads as TGTGCCAGCCAGGGGACAGGGGGGAGCGAGCAGTACTTC. It yields the protein CASQGTGGSEQYF.

This chain links TRBV11-3 with TRBJ2-1; 9 nucleotides agree with TRBD1. With V trimmed by 5 bases and J by 0 bases, 5 bases remained unmatched. The length of the CDR3 is 16 residues. Germline CDR1 reads SGHNT; CDR2 reads YENEEA. The CDR3: CASSETGGISYNEQFF. CDR3 nucleotide sequence: TGTGCCAGCAGCGAGACAGGGGGAATCTCCTACAATGAGCAGTTCTTC.

The chain combines TRBV5-1 with TRBJ2-7; either TRBD1 or TRBD2 may fit D (7 bases each). The CDR3 has 18 residues. Germline CDR1 reads SGHRS; CDR2 reads YFSETQ. V was cut by 2 bases and J by 4 bases, with 25 bases left in between. In DNA, the CDR3 is TGCGCCAGCAGCTTAGCCTCCGGAGCGGGGACAGCTCCTTACGAGCAGTACTTC. Its translation is CASSLASGAGTAPYEQYF.

J is TRBJ2-1 and V is TRBV6-4; the D gene is possibly TRBD2 (6 bases). The CDR3 has 16 residues. V lost 0 bases and J lost 7, with 16 bases in between. Germline V CDR1 and CDR2: MRHNA, SNTAGT. As DNA, the CDR3 is TGTGCCAGCAGTGACTCCGGGGGAGGTACCTGGAATGAGCAGTTCTTC. Amino acids: CASSDSGGGTWNEQFF.

This clone was observed a few times. This chain links TRBV9 with TRBJ2-3; D is possibly TRBD2 (6 bases). The V end was cut by 2 bases, the J end by 3 bases, with 10 bases between. The CDR3 totals 14 residues. The germline V gene encodes CDR1 SGDLS and CDR2 YYNGEE. The CDR3 sequence is CASSVGGRTDTQYF. The DNA of the CDR3 is TGTGCCAGCAGCGTTGGGGGGAGGACAGATACGCAGTATTTT.

The V gene is TRBV5-1, the J gene TRBJ2-6; 8 bases agree with TRBD1. The CDR3 is 16 amino acids. V gave up 0 bases and J gave up 3 bases; unmatched junction bases: 2. Germline V gives CDR1 SGHRS, CDR2 YFSETQ. CDR3 sequence (DNA): TGCGCCAGCAGCTTGGTGACAGGGGATGGGGCCAACGTCCTGACTTTC. Protein: CASSLVTGDGANVLTF.